A selection of T cell receptor beta chains follows, all from one sample in a study of shared clonotypes between healthy human individuals. Sequencing used immunoSEQ multiplex PCR; TCRdb keeps in-frame clones, though not all of them. The sample holds around 2,000,000 clones, around 93% seen once. Material for sequencing was naive CD8+ T cells from PBMCs. Every receptor here comes from a man younger than 35 in good health. Some clones in this sample may be carry-over from other donors' samples. Each CDR3 is given with its conserved first and last residue. The order of the fields is V gene, D gene, CDR3 length, J gene, CDR3 protein. A D gene is named only where the DNA matches it firmly.

v_gene: TRBV19
d_gene: NA
len: 14
j_gene: TRBJ2-7
CDR3aa: CASSWTEGHYEQYF

v_gene: TRBV11-2
d_gene: NA
len: 15
j_gene: TRBJ2-7
CDR3aa: CASSLLGGKLYEQYF

v_gene: TRBV11-2
d_gene: NA
len: 14
j_gene: TRBJ2-7
CDR3aa: CASSETTGIYEQYF

v_gene: TRBV15
d_gene: NA
len: 15
j_gene: TRBJ1-2
CDR3aa: CATSRVGRANYGYTF

v_gene: TRBV7-9
d_gene: NA
len: 14
j_gene: TRBJ2-7
CDR3aa: CASSNPGQPYEQYF

v_gene: TRBV4-1
d_gene: NA
len: 16
j_gene: TRBJ2-3
CDR3aa: CASSQDSARLADTQYF

v_gene: TRBV27
d_gene: NA
len: 15
j_gene: TRBJ1-5
CDR3aa: CASSLLPGSNQPQHF

v_gene: TRBV28
d_gene: TRBD2
len: 11
j_gene: TRBJ2-1
CDR3aa: CASRRGSEQFF

v_gene: TRBV19
d_gene: NA
len: 15
j_gene: TRBJ1-3
CDR3aa: CASLGVRDSGNTIYF

v_gene: TRBV29-1
d_gene: NA
len: 16
j_gene: TRBJ1-5
CDR3aa: CSVLLKGRNSNQPQHF

v_gene: TRBV27
d_gene: NA
len: 16
j_gene: TRBJ2-7
CDR3aa: CASSPISTGSPYEQYF

v_gene: TRBV29-1
d_gene: NA
len: 10
j_gene: TRBJ1-1
CDR3aa: CSAEMVEAFF

v_gene: TRBV4-2
d_gene: NA
len: 17
j_gene: TRBJ2-7
CDR3aa: CASSQVLIQGRAYEQYF

v_gene: TRBV5-1
d_gene: TRBD2
len: 15
j_gene: TRBJ2-2
CDR3aa: CASSRSGINTGELFF

v_gene: TRBV19
d_gene: TRBD1
len: 15
j_gene: TRBJ2-7
CDR3aa: CASSINGRGSGEQYF

v_gene: TRBV5-8
d_gene: TRBD2
len: 15
j_gene: TRBJ2-3
CDR3aa: CASSLGSGDADTQYF

v_gene: TRBV27
d_gene: NA
len: 15
j_gene: TRBJ1-2
CDR3aa: CASSLSGAAFYGYTF

v_gene: TRBV6-6
d_gene: NA
len: 15
j_gene: TRBJ2-5
CDR3aa: CASSYSADPQETQYF

v_gene: TRBV9
d_gene: TRBD2
len: 15
j_gene: TRBJ2-3
CDR3aa: CASGPSGRASDTQYF

v_gene: TRBV7-3
d_gene: TRBD1
len: 16
j_gene: TRBJ2-2
CDR3aa: CASSSRQGAGAGELFF

v_gene: TRBV5-1
d_gene: NA
len: 13
j_gene: TRBJ2-7
CDR3aa: CASSTGYSYEQYF

v_gene: TRBV4-2
d_gene: TRBD2
len: 15
j_gene: TRBJ2-1
CDR3aa: CASSQALAGPNEQFF

v_gene: TRBV5-1
d_gene: TRBD2
len: 15
j_gene: TRBJ2-1
CDR3aa: CASSLARDYPNEQFF

v_gene: TRBV18
d_gene: NA
len: 16
j_gene: TRBJ2-1
CDR3aa: CASSPPEGDSYNEQFF

v_gene: TRBV7-9
d_gene: NA
len: 14
j_gene: TRBJ2-5
CDR3aa: CASSFPGIQETQYF

v_gene: TRBV4-3
d_gene: NA
len: 12
j_gene: TRBJ2-1
CDR3aa: CASSRGKNEQFF

v_gene: TRBV7-9
d_gene: TRBD2
len: 13
j_gene: TRBJ2-7
CDR3aa: CASSNGRVNEQYF

v_gene: TRBV4-1
d_gene: NA
len: 14
j_gene: TRBJ2-3
CDR3aa: CASSPQRSTDTQYF

v_gene: TRBV11-2
d_gene: NA
len: 15
j_gene: TRBJ1-1
CDR3aa: CASSLEGRYRTEAFF

v_gene: TRBV4-2
d_gene: NA
len: 15
j_gene: TRBJ2-3
CDR3aa: CASSQAGASTDTQYF

v_gene: TRBV10-2
d_gene: TRBD1
len: 15
j_gene: TRBJ2-7
CDR3aa: CASRGRTGQGGEQYF

v_gene: TRBV19
d_gene: NA
len: 14
j_gene: TRBJ2-1
CDR3aa: CASTLTSNYNEQFF

v_gene: TRBV29-1
d_gene: NA
len: 13
j_gene: TRBJ1-2
CDR3aa: CSYLGEGVYGYTF

v_gene: TRBV10-3
d_gene: NA
len: 14
j_gene: TRBJ2-5
CDR3aa: CAIRDSGVQETQYF

v_gene: TRBV10-1
d_gene: TRBD1
len: 15
j_gene: TRBJ1-4
CDR3aa: CASSEKGQRNEKLFF

v_gene: TRBV28
d_gene: NA
len: 11
j_gene: TRBJ2-7
CDR3aa: CASSPGYEQYF

v_gene: TRBV7-9
d_gene: NA
len: 17
j_gene: TRBJ2-1
CDR3aa: CASSQPGEYASYNEQFF

v_gene: TRBV21-1
d_gene: NA
len: 17
j_gene: TRBJ1-4
CDR3aa: CASSAAEVDRGGEKLFF

v_gene: TRBV5-3
d_gene: TRBD2
len: 15
j_gene: TRBJ2-7
CDR3aa: CASSSGLAGSYEQYF

v_gene: TRBV6-4
d_gene: NA
len: 15
j_gene: TRBJ2-1
CDR3aa: CASSARLVAYNEQFF

v_gene: TRBV7-2
d_gene: NA
len: 15
j_gene: TRBJ1-5
CDR3aa: CASSSPRLGNQPQHF

v_gene: TRBV28
d_gene: TRBD2
len: 13
j_gene: TRBJ2-1
CDR3aa: CASELAGENEQFF

v_gene: TRBV28
d_gene: TRBD1
len: 15
j_gene: TRBJ1-5
CDR3aa: CASSPTDRARSAQHF

v_gene: TRBV7-9
d_gene: NA
len: 13
j_gene: TRBJ2-3
CDR3aa: CASRPPRSGTQYF

v_gene: TRBV5-1
d_gene: NA
len: 15
j_gene: TRBJ1-2
CDR3aa: CASSLDSLLYYGYTF

v_gene: TRBV28
d_gene: TRBD1
len: 14
j_gene: TRBJ2-2
CDR3aa: CASSGTGGSGELFF

v_gene: TRBV5-8
d_gene: NA
len: 12
j_gene: TRBJ2-5
CDR3aa: CASRFGRETQYF

v_gene: TRBV7-6
d_gene: NA
len: 14
j_gene: TRBJ1-1
CDR3aa: CASSLGRTNTEAFF

v_gene: TRBV6-5
d_gene: NA
len: 15
j_gene: TRBJ2-1
CDR3aa: CASSRTGTTYNEQFF

v_gene: TRBV7-8
d_gene: TRBD1
len: 18
j_gene: TRBJ2-7
CDR3aa: CASSPTIQDRVSAYEQYF

v_gene: TRBV27
d_gene: NA
len: 12
j_gene: TRBJ2-1
CDR3aa: CASSSTGNEQFF

v_gene: TRBV7-9
d_gene: TRBD2
len: 15
j_gene: TRBJ2-1
CDR3aa: CASSYKREPYNEQFF

v_gene: TRBV15
d_gene: NA
len: 14
j_gene: TRBJ2-5
CDR3aa: CATSLDWNGETQYF

v_gene: TRBV11-2
d_gene: NA
len: 17
j_gene: TRBJ2-6
CDR3aa: CASEKRGGGTGANVLTF